The rows below give T cell receptor beta chains drawn from one sample of a study of T cell responses to AZD1222 COVID-19 vaccine. Sequencing was performed with immunoSEQ multiplex PCR; in TCRdb, only in-frame clones are kept and a portion is missing. Here the sample spans 150,000 to 200,000 clones, more than 85% being singletons. This sample comprised peripheral blood, obtained on day 0 of AZD1222 vaccination. Every receptor here comes from an adult in good health. CDR3s leave out the opening cysteine and the closing phenylalanine or tryptophan.

V	length	J	CDR3
TRBV30	11	TRBJ1-1	AWGRVRGTEAF
TRBV2	11	TRBJ1-2	ASSPQGDYGYT
TRBV5-6	13	TRBJ1-5	ASSLEGYSNQPQH
TRBV5-4	12	TRBJ2-1	ASRRGGFNNEQF
TRBV7-9	12	TRBJ2-3	ASSLGVSTDTQY
TRBV28	14	TRBJ1-1	ASSLFQGKMNTEAF
TRBV6-2/TRBV6-3	10	TRBJ2-1	ASSYLGNEQF
TRBV28	13	TRBJ1-5	ASSLRGQGHQPQH
TRBV7-9	13	TRBJ2-2	ASSSGTGSFGELF
TRBV5-1	12	TRBJ1-5	ASSFGTGNQPQH
TRBV4-2	14	TRBJ1-1	ASSQDLGRVNTEAF
TRBV9	14	TRBJ2-2	ASSVNRDRRTGELF
TRBV7-2	13	TRBJ1-3	ASSPLTASGNTIY
TRBV4-1	11	TRBJ2-5	ASSSEYQETQY
TRBV9	13	TRBJ1-2	ASSVGLPWGSGYT
TRBV28	12	TRBJ1-2	ASRRPQGAYGYT
TRBV28	13	TRBJ1-4	ASSLYGTTNEKLF
TRBV18	12	TRBJ2-7	ASSADQSSYEQY
TRBV28	14	TRBJ1-2	ASSLHPGSDTYGYT
TRBV19	14	TRBJ2-7	ASSASPSGGAYEQY